This TCR beta chain was retrieved from a study of cytotoxic CD8 clonotypes in ibrutinib-treated CLL. Study at large: Response samples were taken after a median around eleven months of treatment, range 6 to 36.

The V end lost 4 bases, the J end lost 7 bases, and 21 bases lay between the germline ends. This CDR3 has 17 residues. Germline V lookup: CDR1 SGHRS, CDR2 YFSETQ. The data were produced by immunoSEQ multiplex PCR, yet TCRdb's version contains in-frame clones alone and is incomplete. The sample holds about 160,000 clones; 84% are singletons and the top ten take about 4.9%. The chain joins TRBV5-1 to TRBJ1-6, with a possible D match to TRBD1 (6 bases). The TCR comes from a human donor with chronic lymphocytic leukemia. Material: PBMCs, obtained after 24 months of ibrutinib treatment. This CDR3 reads CASSQTASQGRNSPLHF. The DNA for the CDR3 is TGCGCCAGCAGCCAGACAGCCTCACAGGGAAGGAATTCACCCCTCCACTTT.